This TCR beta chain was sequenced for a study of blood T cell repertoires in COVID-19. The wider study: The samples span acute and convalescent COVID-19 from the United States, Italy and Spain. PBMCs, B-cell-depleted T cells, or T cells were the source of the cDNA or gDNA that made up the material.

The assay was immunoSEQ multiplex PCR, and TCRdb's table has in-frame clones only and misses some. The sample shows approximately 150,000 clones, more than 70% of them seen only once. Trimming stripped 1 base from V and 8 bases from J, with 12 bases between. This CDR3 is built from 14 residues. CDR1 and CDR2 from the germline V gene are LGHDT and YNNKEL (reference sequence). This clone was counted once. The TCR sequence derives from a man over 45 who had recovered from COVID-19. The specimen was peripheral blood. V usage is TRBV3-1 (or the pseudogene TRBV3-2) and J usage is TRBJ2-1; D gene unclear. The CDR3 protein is CASSQGDPRHEQFF. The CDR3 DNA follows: TGTGCCAGCAGCCAAGGTGACCCTAGGCATGAGCAGTTCTTC.